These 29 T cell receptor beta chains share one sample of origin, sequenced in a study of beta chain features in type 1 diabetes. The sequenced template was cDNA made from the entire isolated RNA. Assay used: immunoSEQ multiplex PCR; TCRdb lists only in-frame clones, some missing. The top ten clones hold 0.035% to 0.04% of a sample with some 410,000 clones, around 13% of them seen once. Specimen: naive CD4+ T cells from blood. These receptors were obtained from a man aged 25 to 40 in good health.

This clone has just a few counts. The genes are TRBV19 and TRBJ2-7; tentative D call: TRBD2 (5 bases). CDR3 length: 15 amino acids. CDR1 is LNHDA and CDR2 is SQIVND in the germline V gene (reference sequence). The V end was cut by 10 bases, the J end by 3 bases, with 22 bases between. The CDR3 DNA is TGTGCCACCGAACCGCGGACTGCCGGGGACTACGAGCAGTACGTC. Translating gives CATEPRTAGDYEQYV.

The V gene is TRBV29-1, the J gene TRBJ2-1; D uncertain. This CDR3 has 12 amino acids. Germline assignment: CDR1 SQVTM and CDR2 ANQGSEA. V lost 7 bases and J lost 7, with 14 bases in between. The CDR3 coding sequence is TGCAGCGCCGCCCATACCGGGAATGAGCAGTTCTTC. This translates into CSAAHTGNEQFF.

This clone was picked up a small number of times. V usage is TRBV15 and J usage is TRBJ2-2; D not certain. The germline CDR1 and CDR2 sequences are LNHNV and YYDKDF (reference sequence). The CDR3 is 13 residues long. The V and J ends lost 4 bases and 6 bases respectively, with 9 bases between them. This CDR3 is CATSKGTAGELFF. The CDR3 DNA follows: TGTGCCACCAGCAAGGGAACGGCCGGGGAGCTGTTTTTT.

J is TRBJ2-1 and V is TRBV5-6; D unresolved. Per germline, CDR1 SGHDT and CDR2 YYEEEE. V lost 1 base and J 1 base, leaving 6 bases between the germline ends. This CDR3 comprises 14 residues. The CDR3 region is CASSLYSSYNEQFF. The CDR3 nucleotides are TGTGCCAGCAGCTTGTATTCTTCCTACAATGAGCAGTTCTTC. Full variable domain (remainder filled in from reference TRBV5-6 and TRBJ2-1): DAGVTQSPTHLIKTRGQQVTLRCSPKSGHDTVSWYQQALGQGPQFIFQYYEEEERQRGNFPDRFSGHQFPNYSSELNVNALLLGDSALYLCASSLYSSYNEQFFGPGTRLTVL.

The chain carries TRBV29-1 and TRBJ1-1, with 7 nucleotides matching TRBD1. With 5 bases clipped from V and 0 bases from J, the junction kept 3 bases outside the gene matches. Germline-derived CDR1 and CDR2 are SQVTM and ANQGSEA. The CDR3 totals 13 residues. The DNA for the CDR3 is TGCAGCGTTTCCGGGACAGTGAACACTGAAGCTTTCTTT. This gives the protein CSVSGTVNTEAFF.

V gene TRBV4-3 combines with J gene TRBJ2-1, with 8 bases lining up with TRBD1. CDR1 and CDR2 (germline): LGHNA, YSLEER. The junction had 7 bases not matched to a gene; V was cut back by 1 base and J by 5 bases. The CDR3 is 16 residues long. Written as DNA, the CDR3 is TGCGCCAGCAGCCAAGTCGCAGGGGGCTGGGACAATGAGCAGTTCTTC. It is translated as CASSQVAGGWDNEQFF.

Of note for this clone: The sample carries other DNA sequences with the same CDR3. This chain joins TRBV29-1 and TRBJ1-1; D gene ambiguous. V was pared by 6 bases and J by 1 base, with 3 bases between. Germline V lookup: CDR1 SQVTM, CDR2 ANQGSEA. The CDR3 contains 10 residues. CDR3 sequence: CSVKNTEAFF. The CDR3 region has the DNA TGCAGCGTCAAGAACACTGAAGCTTTCTTT.

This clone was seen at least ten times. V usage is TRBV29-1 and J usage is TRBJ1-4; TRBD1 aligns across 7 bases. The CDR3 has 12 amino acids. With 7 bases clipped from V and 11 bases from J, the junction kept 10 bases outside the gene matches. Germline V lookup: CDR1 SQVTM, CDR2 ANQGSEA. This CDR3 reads CSAGQDWRKLFF. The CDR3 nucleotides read TGCAGCGCTGGACAGGATTGGCGGAAACTGTTTTTT.

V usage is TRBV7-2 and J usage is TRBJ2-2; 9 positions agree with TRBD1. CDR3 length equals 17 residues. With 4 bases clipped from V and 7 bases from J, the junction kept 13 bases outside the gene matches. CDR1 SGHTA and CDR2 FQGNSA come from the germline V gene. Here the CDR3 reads CASSYILGTGKDGELFF. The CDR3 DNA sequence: TGTGCCAGCAGCTATATCCTCGGGACAGGGAAGGACGGGGAGCTGTTTTTT.

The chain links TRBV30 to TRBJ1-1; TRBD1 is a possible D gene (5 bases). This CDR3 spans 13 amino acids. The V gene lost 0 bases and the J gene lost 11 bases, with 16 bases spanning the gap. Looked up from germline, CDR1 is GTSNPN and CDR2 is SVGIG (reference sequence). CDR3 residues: CAWSVGLGVGAFF. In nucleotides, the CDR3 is TGTGCCTGGAGTGTCGGATTAGGGGTCGGGGCTTTCTTT.

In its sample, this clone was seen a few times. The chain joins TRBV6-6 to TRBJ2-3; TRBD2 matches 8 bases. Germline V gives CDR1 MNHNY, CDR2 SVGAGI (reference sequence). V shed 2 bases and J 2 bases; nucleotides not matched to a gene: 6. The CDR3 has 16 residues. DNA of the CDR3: TGTGCCAGCAGTTACCTTACTAGCGGCTTCACAGATACGCAGTATTTT. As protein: CASSYLTSGFTDTQYF.

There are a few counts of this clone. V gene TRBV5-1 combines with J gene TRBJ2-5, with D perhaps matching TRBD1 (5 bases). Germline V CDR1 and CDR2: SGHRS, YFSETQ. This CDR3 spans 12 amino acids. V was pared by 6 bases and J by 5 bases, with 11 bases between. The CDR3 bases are TGCGCCAGCACCACAGGATTGGAGACCCAGTACTTC. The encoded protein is CASTTGLETQYF.

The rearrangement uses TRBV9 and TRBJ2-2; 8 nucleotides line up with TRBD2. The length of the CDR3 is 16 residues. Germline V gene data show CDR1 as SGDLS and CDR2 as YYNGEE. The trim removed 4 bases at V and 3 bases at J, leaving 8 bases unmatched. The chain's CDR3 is CASSPGGPRHTGELFF. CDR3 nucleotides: TGTGCCAGCAGCCCGGGGGGGCCTCGTCACACCGGGGAGCTGTTTTTT. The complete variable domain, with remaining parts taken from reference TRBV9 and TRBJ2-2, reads DSGVTQTPKHLITATGQRVTLRCSPRSGDLSVYWYQQSLDQGLQFLIQYYNGEERAKGNILERFSAQQFPDLHSELNLSSLELGDSALYFCASSPGGPRHTGELFFGEGSRLTVL.

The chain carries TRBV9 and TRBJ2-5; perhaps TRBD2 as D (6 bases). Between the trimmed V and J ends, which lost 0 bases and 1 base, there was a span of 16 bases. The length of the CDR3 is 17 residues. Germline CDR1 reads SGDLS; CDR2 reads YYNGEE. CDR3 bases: TGTGCCAGCAGCGTAGGACCTCCCTGGCGGGGCCAAGAGACCCAGTACTTC. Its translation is CASSVGPPWRGQETQYF.

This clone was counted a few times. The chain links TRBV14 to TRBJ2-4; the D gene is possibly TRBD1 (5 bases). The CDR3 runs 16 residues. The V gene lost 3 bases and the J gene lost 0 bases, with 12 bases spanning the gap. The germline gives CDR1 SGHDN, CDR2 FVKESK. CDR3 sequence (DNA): TGTGCCAGCAGCCAGAAAGGGGTTTCAGCCAAAAACATTCAGTACTTC. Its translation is CASSQKGVSAKNIQYF.

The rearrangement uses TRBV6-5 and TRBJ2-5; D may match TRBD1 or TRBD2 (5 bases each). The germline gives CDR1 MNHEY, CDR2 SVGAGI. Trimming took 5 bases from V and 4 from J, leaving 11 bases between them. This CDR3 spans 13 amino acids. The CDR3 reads CASSTGTGETQYF. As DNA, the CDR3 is TGTGCCAGCAGTACCGGGACCGGAGAGACCCAGTACTTC.

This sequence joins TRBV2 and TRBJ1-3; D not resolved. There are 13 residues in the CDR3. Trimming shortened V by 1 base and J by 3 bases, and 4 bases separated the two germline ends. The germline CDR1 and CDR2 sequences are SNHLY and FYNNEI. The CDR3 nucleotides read TGTGCCAGCAGTGAAGGGGTTGGAAACACCATATATTTT. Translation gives CASSEGVGNTIYF.

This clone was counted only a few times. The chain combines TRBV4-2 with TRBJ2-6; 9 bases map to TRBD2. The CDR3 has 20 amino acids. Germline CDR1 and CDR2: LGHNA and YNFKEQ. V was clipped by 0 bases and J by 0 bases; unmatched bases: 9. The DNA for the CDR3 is TGTGCCAGCAGCCAAGATCGGAAGCGGGAGGCACCCTCTGGGGCCAACGTCCTGACTTTC. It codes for CASSQDRKREAPSGANVLTF.

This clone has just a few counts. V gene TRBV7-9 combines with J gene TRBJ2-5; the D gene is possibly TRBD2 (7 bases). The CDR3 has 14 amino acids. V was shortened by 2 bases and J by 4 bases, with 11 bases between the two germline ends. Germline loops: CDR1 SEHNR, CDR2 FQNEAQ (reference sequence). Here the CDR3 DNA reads TGTGCCAGCAGCTTAAGGGCGGGGGCAGAGACCCAGTACTTC. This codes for CASSLRAGAETQYF.

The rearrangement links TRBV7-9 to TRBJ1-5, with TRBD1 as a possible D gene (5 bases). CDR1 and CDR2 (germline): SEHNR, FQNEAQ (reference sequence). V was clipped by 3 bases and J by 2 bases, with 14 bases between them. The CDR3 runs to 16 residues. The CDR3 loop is CASSLGVGAGNQPQHF. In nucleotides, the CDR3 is TGTGCCAGCAGCTTGGGCGTCGGGGCAGGCAATCAGCCCCAGCATTTT.

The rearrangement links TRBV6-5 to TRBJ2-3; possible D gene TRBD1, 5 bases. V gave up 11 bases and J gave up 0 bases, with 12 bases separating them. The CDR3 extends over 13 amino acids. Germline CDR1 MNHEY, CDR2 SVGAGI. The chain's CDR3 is CAQWGRSTDTQYF. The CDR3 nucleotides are TGTGCCCAGTGGGGCAGGAGCACAGATACGCAGTATTTT.

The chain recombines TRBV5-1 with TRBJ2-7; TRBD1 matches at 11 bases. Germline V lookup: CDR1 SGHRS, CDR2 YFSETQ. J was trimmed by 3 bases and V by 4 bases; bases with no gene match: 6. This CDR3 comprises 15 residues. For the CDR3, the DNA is TGCGCCAGCAGCATCCGGACAGGGGGCGGCTACGAGCAGTACTTC. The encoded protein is CASSIRTGGGYEQYF.

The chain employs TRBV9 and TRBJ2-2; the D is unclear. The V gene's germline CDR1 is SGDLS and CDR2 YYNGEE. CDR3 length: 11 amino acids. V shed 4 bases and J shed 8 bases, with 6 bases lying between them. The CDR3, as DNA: TGTGCCAGCAGCCTTGAAGGGGAGCTGTTTTTT. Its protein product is CASSLEGELFF.

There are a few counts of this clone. The CDR3 spells CASSVEGQGGSPLHF. CDR3 in DNA: TGTGCCAGCAGCGTAGAAGGGCAGGGTGGTTCACCCCTCCACTTT. The chain employs TRBV9 and TRBJ1-6; D is perhaps TRBD1 (5 bases). CDR1 is SGDLS and CDR2 is YYNGEE in the germline V gene. Trimming removed 0 bases from V and 9 bases from J, with 13 bases in between. The CDR3 loop spans 15 amino acids.

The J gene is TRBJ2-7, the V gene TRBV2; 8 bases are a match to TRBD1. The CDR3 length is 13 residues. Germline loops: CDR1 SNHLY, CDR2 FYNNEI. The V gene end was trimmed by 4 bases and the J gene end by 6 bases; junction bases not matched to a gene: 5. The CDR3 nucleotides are TGTGCCAGCAGTGGGACAGGGCTCGGCGAGCAGTACTTC. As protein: CASSGTGLGEQYF.

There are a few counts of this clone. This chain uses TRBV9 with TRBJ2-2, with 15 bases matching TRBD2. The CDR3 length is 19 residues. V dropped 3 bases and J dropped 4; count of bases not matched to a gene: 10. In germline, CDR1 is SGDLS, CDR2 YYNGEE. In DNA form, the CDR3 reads TGTGCCAGCAGCGCCTCCGGGACTAGCGGGAGGTTTAGCACCGGGGAGCTGTTTTTT. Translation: CASSASGTSGRFSTGELFF. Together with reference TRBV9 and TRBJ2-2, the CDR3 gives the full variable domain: DSGVTQTPKHLITATGQRVTLRCSPRSGDLSVYWYQQSLDQGLQFLIQYYNGEERAKGNILERFSAQQFPDLHSELNLSSLELGDSALYFCASSASGTSGRFSTGELFFGEGSRLTVL.

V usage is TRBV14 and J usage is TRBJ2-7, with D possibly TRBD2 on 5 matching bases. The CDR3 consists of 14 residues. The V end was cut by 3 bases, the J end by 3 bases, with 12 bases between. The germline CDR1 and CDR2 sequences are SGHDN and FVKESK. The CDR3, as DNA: TGTGCCAGCAGCCAGCAACCGGGAAACTACGAGCAGTACTTC. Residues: CASSQQPGNYEQYF.

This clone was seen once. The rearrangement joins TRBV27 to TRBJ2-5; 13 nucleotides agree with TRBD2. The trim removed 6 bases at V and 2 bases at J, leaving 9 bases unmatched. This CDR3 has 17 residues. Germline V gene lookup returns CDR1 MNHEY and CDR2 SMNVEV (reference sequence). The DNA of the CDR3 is TGTGCCAGCAGCCGTCGACTAGCGGGGGGCCTTCAAGAGACCCAGTACTTC. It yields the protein CASSRRLAGGLQETQYF.

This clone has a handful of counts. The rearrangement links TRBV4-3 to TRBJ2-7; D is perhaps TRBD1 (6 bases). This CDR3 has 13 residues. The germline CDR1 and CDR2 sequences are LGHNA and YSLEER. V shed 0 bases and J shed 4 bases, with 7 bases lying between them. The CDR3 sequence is CASSQEGGYEQYF. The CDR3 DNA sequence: TGCGCCAGCAGCCAAGAAGGGGGATACGAGCAGTACTTC.